Sequencing of this TCR beta chain was carried out in a study of T cell responses to AZD1222 COVID-19 vaccine. Whole-study findings and limits: Donors, mostly white British, included more females; clonal diversity was possibly underestimated. Reports indicate that nearly half of spike-specific TCRs are directed at unmutated variant regions. Researchers report vaccine-associated CD4 TCRs spanning spike, with dominance at 160-218 and 743-854.

The sample holds one count of this clone. Its specificity is not known. Clones were read by immunoSEQ multiplex PCR, and TCRdb kept only the in-frame ones, dropping some. The sample holds more than 100,000 clones, around 90% seen once. The material was peripheral blood, obtained on day 0 of AZD1222 vaccination. The receptor was isolated from an adult in good health.

Here the CDR3 reads CASSPTQGFRNTEAFF. As DNA, the CDR3 is TGTGCCAGCTCACCAACGCAGGGTTTCCGGAACACTGAAGCTTTCTTT. The V call is TRBV18, the J call TRBJ1-1; D may be TRBD1 (5 bases). Germline V gene sequence: CDR1 KGHSH, CDR2 LQKENI. The CDR3 covers 16 residues. V was trimmed by 2 bases and J by 1 base, leaving 14 bases between them. Filled out from reference TRBV18 and TRBJ1-1, the complete variable domain reads NAGVMQNPRHLVRRRGQEARLRCSPMKGHSHVYWYRQLPEEGLKFMVYLQKENIIDESGMPKERFSAEFPKEGPSILRIQQVVRGDSAAYFCASSPTQGFRNTEAFFGQGTRLTVV.